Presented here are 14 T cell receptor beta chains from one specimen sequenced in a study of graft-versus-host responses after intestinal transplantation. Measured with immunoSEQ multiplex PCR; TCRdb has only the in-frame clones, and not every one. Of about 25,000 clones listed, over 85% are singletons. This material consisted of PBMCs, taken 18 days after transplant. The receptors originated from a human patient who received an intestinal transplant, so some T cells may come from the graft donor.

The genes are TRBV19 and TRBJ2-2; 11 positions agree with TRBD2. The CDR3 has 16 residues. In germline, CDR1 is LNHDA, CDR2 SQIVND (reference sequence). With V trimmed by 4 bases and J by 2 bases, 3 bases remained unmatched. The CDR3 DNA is TGTGCCAGTAGTACAAGACTAGCGGGAAACACCGGGGAGCTGTTTTTT. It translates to CASSTRLAGNTGELFF.

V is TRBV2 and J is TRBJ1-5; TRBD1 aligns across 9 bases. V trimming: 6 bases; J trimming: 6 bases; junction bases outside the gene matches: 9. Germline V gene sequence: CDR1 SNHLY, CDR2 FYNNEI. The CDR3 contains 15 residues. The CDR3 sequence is CASSFLTGGSQPQHF. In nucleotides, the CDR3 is TGTGCCAGCAGCTTCCTGACAGGGGGGAGTCAGCCCCAGCATTTT. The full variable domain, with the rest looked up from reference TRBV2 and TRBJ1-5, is EPEVTQTPSHQVTQMGQEVILRCVPISNHLYFYWYRQILGQKVEFLVSFYNNEISEKSEIFDDQFSVERPDGSNFTLKIRSTKLEDSAMYFCASSFLTGGSQPQHFGDGTRLSIL.

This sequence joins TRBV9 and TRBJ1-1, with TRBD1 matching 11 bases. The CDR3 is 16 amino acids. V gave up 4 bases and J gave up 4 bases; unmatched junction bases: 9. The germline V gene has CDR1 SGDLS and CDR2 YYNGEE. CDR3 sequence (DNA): TGTGCCAGCAGCCTACCCCAGGGACAGGGGGGCACTGAAGCTTTCTTT. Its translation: CASSLPQGQGGTEAFF.

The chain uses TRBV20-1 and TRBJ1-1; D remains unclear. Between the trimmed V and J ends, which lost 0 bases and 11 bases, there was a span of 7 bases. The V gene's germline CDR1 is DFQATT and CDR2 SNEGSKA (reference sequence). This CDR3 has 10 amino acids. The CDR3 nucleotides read TGCAGTGCTAGAGATCTTGAGGCTTTCTTT. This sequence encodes CSARDLEAFF.

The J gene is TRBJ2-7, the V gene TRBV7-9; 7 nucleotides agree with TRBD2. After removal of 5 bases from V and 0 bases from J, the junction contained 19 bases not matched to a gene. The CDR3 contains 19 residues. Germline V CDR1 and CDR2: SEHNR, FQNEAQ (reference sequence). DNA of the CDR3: TGTGCCAGCAGCGAAGGCCGAGCGGGGCTTCCTTTTAGCTCCTACGAGCAGTACTTC. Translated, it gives CASSEGRAGLPFSSYEQYF.

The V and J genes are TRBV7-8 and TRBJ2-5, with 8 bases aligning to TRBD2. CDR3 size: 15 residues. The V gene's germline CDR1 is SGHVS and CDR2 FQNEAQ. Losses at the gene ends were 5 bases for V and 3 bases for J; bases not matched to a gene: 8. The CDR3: CASSRSGEIKETQYF. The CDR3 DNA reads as TGTGCCAGCAGCCGTAGCGGGGAAATTAAAGAGACCCAGTACTTC.

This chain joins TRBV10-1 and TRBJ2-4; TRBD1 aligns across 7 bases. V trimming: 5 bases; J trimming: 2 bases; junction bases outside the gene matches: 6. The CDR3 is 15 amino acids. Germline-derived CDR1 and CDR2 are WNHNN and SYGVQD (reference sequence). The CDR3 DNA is TGCGCCAGCAGTCCGGACAGGTTATCCAAAAACATTCAGTACTTC. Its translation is CASSPDRLSKNIQYF.

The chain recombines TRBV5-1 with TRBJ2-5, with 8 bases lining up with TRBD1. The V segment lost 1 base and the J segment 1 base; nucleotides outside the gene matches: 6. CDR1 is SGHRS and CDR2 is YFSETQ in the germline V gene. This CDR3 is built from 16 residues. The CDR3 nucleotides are TGCGCCAGCAGCTTGTATGGGGACAGGCCCCAAGAGACCCAGTACTTC. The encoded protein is CASSLYGDRPQETQYF.

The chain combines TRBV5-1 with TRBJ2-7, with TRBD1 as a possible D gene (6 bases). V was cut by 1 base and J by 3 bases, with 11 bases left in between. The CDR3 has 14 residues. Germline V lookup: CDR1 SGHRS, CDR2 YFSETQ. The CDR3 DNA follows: TGCGCCAGCAGCTTGAATGGGGGCTTCTACGAGCAGTACTTC. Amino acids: CASSLNGGFYEQYF.

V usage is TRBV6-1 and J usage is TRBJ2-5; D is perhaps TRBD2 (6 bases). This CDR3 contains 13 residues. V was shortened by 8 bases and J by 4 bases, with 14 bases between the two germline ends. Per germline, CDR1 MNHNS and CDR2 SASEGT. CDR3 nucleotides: TGTGCCAGCCTCATCCGGGGAGGAGAGACCCAGTACTTC. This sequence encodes CASLIRGGETQYF.

The CDR3 spells CASSAGTRFEKLFF. The DNA for the CDR3 is TGTGCCAGTAGCGCAGGTACCCGTTTTGAAAAACTGTTTTTT. The chain carries TRBV19 and TRBJ1-4; D remains ambiguous. This CDR3 is 14 amino acids long. CDR1 and CDR2 from the germline V gene are LNHDA and SQIVND (reference sequence). V was trimmed by 6 bases and J by 7 bases, leaving 15 bases between them.

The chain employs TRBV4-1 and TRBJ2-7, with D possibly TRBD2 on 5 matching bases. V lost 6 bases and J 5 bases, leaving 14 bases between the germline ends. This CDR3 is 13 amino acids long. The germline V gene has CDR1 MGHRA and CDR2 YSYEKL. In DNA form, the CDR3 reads TGCGCCAGCAGACCCAGACTAAGGGACGAGCAGTACTTC. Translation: CASRPRLRDEQYF.

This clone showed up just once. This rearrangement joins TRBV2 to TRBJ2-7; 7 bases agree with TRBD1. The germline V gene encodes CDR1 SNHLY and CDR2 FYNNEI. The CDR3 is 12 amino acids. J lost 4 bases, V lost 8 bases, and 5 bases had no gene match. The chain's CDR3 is CASVVTGYEQYF. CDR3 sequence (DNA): TGTGCCAGCGTGGTGACAGGGTACGAGCAGTACTTC. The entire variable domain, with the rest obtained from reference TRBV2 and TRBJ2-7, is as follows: EPEVTQTPSHQVTQMGQEVILRCVPISNHLYFYWYRQILGQKVEFLVSFYNNEISEKSEIFDDQFSVERPDGSNFTLKIRSTKLEDSAMYFCASVVTGYEQYFGPGTRLTVT.

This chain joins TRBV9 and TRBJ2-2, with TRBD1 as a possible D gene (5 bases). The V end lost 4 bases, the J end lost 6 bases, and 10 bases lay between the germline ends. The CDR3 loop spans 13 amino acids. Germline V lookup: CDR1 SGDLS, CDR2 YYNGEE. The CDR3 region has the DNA TGTGCCAGCAGCATAGGGGAATCCGGGGAGCTGTTTTTT. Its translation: CASSIGESGELFF.